These 27 T cell receptor beta chains were sequenced from one sample in a study of T cells in women clearing cervical HPV infection. Profiling relied on immunoSEQ multiplex PCR, and the TCRdb table lists in-frame clones only, not all of them. This sample's table has 25,000 to 40,000 clones. Sequencing was performed on blood buffy coat. Receptors originate from a woman aged 18-70 years with a cervical HPV16 infection that either progressed to CIN3+ or cleared (not recorded which).

Notes on this clone: From the germline J gene comes the end of the CDR3, since the read stops 3 residues before it. The chain employs TRBV19 and TRBJ2-3, with a tentative D call TRBD1 (5 bases). The CDR3 covers 13 residues. CDR1 and CDR2 (germline): LNHDA, SQIVND (reference sequence). The CDR3 region is CASSIQGNQPQYF. The CDR3 bases that were read are TGTGCCAGTAGTATACAGGGCAATCAGCCG.

Notes on this clone: The read ends 3 residues early relative to the CDR3; the germline J gene fills the gap. This chain links TRBV6-2 or TRBV6-3 with TRBJ1-2; TRBD1 aligns across 10 bases. The CDR3 is 15 amino acids. The V gene's germline CDR1 is MNHEY and CDR2 SVGEGT. The CDR3 is CASSYVGQGLNIYTF. Partial CDR3 DNA: TGTGCCAGCAGTTACGTGGGACAGGGGTTAAACATC.

CDR3 sequence: CASGDRDTNTYEQYF. CDR3 DNA (partial): TGTGCCAGCGGGGACCGGGACACTAATACCTACGAG. The chain combines TRBV5-5 with TRBJ2-7, with D perhaps TRBD1 (6 bases). The observed sequence ends 3 residues before the CDR3 terminus, with the missing tail filled in from the germline J gene. Per the germline V gene, CDR1 is SGHKS and CDR2 is YYEKEE (reference sequence). The CDR3 covers 15 residues. V dropped 7 bases and J dropped 2 bases, with 19 bases sitting between them.

Partial CDR3 DNA: TGTGCCAGCACCCCTAGCTGGGCTGGGGCCAACGTC. Residues: CASTPSWAGANV. The whole CDR3 protein is CASTPSWAGANVLTF. The gene calls are TRBV6-2 or TRBV6-3 and TRBJ2-6; D may be TRBD2 (5 bases). The read finishes 3 residues shy of the CDR3 end, and the germline J gene is used to complete it. Germline V gene data show CDR1 as MNHEY and CDR2 as SVGEGT. This CDR3 has 15 residues. V lost 7 bases, J lost 2 bases, and 12 bases lay in between.

CDR3 sequence: CASSMVASGSLGDEQFF. The CDR3 DNA, read in part, is TGTGCCAGTAGTATGGTGGCCAGCGGGAGCTTAGGCGATGAG. The chain couples TRBV19 to TRBJ2-1, with 8 bases aligning to TRBD2. Read coverage stops 3 residues before the CDR3 terminus; the germline J gene supplies the remainder. J gave up 8 bases and V 3 bases, and 15 bases lay outside the gene matches. CDR3 length: 17 amino acids. Germline V CDR1 and CDR2: LNHDA, SQIVND (reference sequence).

Regarding this clone: The CDR3 end falls 3 residues outside the read, so it is completed with the germline J gene. The chain is built from TRBV29-1 and TRBJ1-1; TRBD1 matches at 7 bases. CDR1 is SQVTM, CDR2 ANQGSEA, per germline. The CDR3 contains 13 residues. V shed 6 bases and J 3 bases; nucleotides not matched to a gene: 7. The CDR3: CSVQRGQDTEAFF. CDR3 bases read: TGCAGCGTGCAGAGGGGGCAGGACACTGAA.

The CDR3 spells CASSFGSQGYGYTF. CDR3 bases read: TGTGCCAGCAGCTTTGGCTCACAGGGCTATGGC. This sequence joins TRBV7-2 and TRBJ1-2; perhaps TRBD1 as D (6 bases). The read terminates 3 residues ahead of where the CDR3 ends, so the germline J gene completes it. Germline assignment: CDR1 SGHTA and CDR2 FQGNSA. Trimming took off 3 bases at V and 4 bases at J, with 12 bases between the two ends. This CDR3 has 14 residues.

About this clone: The sequenced fragment ends 3 residues before the CDR3 boundary, so the rest is inferred from the germline J gene. V is TRBV6-2 or TRBV6-3 and J is TRBJ2-3; D is undetermined. V gave up 7 bases and J gave up 5 bases, with 13 bases separating them. The CDR3 runs 13 residues. Germline CDR1 reads MNHEY; CDR2 reads SVGEGT. CDR3 in amino acids: CASTLIGLDTQYF. The CDR3 DNA, read in part, is TGTGCCAGCACCCTTATCGGGTTAGATACG.

The CDR3 DNA, read in part, is TGTGCCTGGGACAGGGGGGATCAGCCC. Protein: CAWDRGDQP. The whole CDR3 protein reads CAWDRGDQPQHF. The chain uses TRBV30 and TRBJ1-5; 9 bases align to TRBD1. The read ends 3 residues shy of where the CDR3 ends; the end is completed using the germline J gene. This CDR3 is built from 12 residues. Trimming removed 5 bases from V and 5 bases from J; junction bases left unmatched: 1. CDR1 is GTSNPN, CDR2 SVGIG, per germline (reference sequence).

As for this clone: The read comes to an end 3 residues before the CDR3 does, leaving the germline J gene to fill in the end. The chain recombines TRBV19 with TRBJ1-4, with TRBD1 identical over 7 bases. CDR3 size: 13 residues. CDR1 and CDR2 (germline): LNHDA, SQIVND (reference sequence). The V and J ends lost 5 bases and 8 bases, in that order; junction bases with no gene match: 5. The CDR3 loop is CASSYRGWEKLFF. CDR3 DNA (partial): TGTGCCAGTAGTTACAGGGGTTGGGAAAAA.

A word on this clone: The DNA ends 3 residues before the CDR3 does, and the rest of the CDR3 is filled in from the germline J gene. The chain links TRBV5-4 to TRBJ2-5; the D gene is possibly TRBD2 (7 bases). Germline CDR1 is SGHNT and CDR2 is YYREEE (reference sequence). The CDR3 runs to 13 residues. The ends were cut back, 4 bases at V and 4 bases at J, with 11 bases in the middle. The part of the CDR3 DNA that was read is TGTGCCAGCAGCCCAAGGGGGGGAGAGACC. Translating gives CASSPRGGET. The whole CDR3 sequence reads CASSPRGGETQYF.

A remark on this clone: The sequenced fragment ends 3 residues before the CDR3 boundary, so the rest is inferred from the germline J gene. The V and J genes are TRBV29-1 and TRBJ2-1, with 9 bases identical to TRBD2. Germline-derived CDR1 and CDR2 are SQVTM and ANQGSEA. V shed 8 bases and J 0 bases; nucleotides not matched to a gene: 5. There are 14 residues in the CDR3. The CDR3 here is CSPRLAASYNEQFF. The part of the CDR3 DNA that was read is TGCAGCCCAAGACTAGCGGCCTCCTACAATGAG.

As for this clone: Read sequence stops 3 residues before the CDR3 end, and the germline J gene provides the missing end. V is TRBV12-3 or TRBV12-4 and J is TRBJ2-7; 11 nucleotides agree with TRBD2. V gave up 4 bases and J gave up 6 bases; unmatched junction bases: 8. CDR3 length: 15 amino acids. CDR3 sequence reads: CASSSIAGGPSEQYF. The DNA read from the CDR3 is TGTGCCAGCAGTTCTATAGCGGGAGGGCCCTCCGAG.

Comments on this clone: The read is 3 residues too short to cover the CDR3 end, so that end is filled in from the germline J gene. V usage is TRBV5-4 and J usage is TRBJ1-1; D possibly corresponds to TRBD1 (6 bases). CDR1 is SGHNT, CDR2 YYREEE, per germline (reference sequence). V lost 2 bases to trimming and J lost 0 bases, with 8 bases between them. The CDR3 consists of 14 residues. The CDR3 sequence is CASSLQGMNTEAFF. The sequenced CDR3 bases are TGTGCCAGCAGCTTACAGGGAATGAACACTGAA.

Worth noting for this clone: The CDR3 goes on 3 residues after the read ends, and that part is filled in from the germline J gene. The rearrangement uses TRBV20-1 and TRBJ2-1, with 9 nucleotides matching TRBD2. J was trimmed by 5 bases and V by 5 bases; bases with no gene match: 4. This CDR3 is built from 13 residues. Per germline, CDR1 DFQATT and CDR2 SNEGSKA (reference sequence). Incomplete CDR3 DNA: TGCAGTGCTCGGACTAGCGCTAACAATGAG. Encoded protein: CSARTSANNE. Given in full, the CDR3 is CSARTSANNEQFF.

On this clone itself: The CDR3 end is not reached by the read, which stops 3 residues before it; the germline J gene fills it in. This chain joins TRBV5-1 and TRBJ2-5; TRBD2 aligns across 7 bases. V dropped 1 base and J dropped 5; count of bases not matched to a gene: 5. The CDR3 is made up of 14 amino acids. Germline assignment: CDR1 SGHRS and CDR2 YFSETQ. CDR3 DNA, as far as it was read: TGCGCCAGCAGCTTGAGCGGGATTAGGGAGACC. The encoded protein is CASSLSGIRET. The whole CDR3 sequence reads CASSLSGIRETQYF.

Comments on this clone: The observed sequence ends 3 residues before the CDR3 terminus, with the missing tail filled in from the germline J gene. This rearrangement joins TRBV2 to TRBJ1-4, with 7 bases aligning to TRBD1. The V gene's germline CDR1 is SNHLY and CDR2 FYNNEI. The junction had 5 bases not matched to a gene; V was cut back by 4 bases and J by 0 bases. The CDR3 sequence is 16 residues long. CDR3 in amino acids: CASSATGVATNEKLFF. Incomplete CDR3 DNA: TGTGCCAGCAGTGCCACAGGGGTTGCAACTAATGAAAAA.

On this clone: The read falls 3 residues short of the CDR3 end, and the missing part is taken from the germline J gene. This chain joins TRBV19 and TRBJ2-3; D is uncertain. CDR1 LNHDA and CDR2 SQIVND come from the germline V gene (reference sequence). The CDR3 has 13 amino acids. The sequenced part of the CDR3 DNA is TGTGCCAGTAGTATTGGTAGCAATCAGCCG. This encodes CASSIGSNQP. The whole CDR3 sequence is CASSIGSNQPQYF.

Comments on this clone: The DNA ends 3 residues before the CDR3 does, and the rest of the CDR3 is filled in from the germline J gene. Other DNA sequences in the same sample also yield this CDR3. The chain joins TRBV2 to TRBJ2-1; a weak D match, TRBD2 (6 bases). V shed 4 bases and J shed 9 bases, with 19 bases lying between them. The CDR3 runs 15 residues. Germline CDR1 SNHLY, CDR2 FYNNEI. Partial CDR3 DNA: TGTGCCAGCAGTGTTATGACTAGTGGGAGTACTGAG. Translating it yields CASSVMTSGSTE. The full CDR3 sequence reads CASSVMTSGSTEQFF.

Turning to this clone: The read terminates 3 residues ahead of where the CDR3 ends, so the germline J gene completes it. J is TRBJ2-5 and V is TRBV20-1; TRBD2 aligns across 14 bases. The length of the CDR3 is 16 residues. V lost 6 bases to trimming and J lost 4 bases; unmatched junction nucleotides: 10. From germline, CDR1 is DFQATT and CDR2 SNEGSKA (reference sequence). The CDR3 bases that were read are TGCAGTGCAAAAGCGGCCGGGACTAGCGGGGGAGAGACC. Its translation: CSAKAAGTSGGET. The whole CDR3 sequence is CSAKAAGTSGGETQYF.

Notes on this clone: The read finishes 3 residues shy of the CDR3 end, and the germline J gene is used to complete it. V usage is TRBV10-1 and J usage is TRBJ2-1; the match to TRBD2 covers 10 bases. Germline V lookup: CDR1 WNHNN, CDR2 SYGVQD (reference sequence). The V and J ends lost 5 bases and 3 bases, in that order; junction bases with no gene match: 1. There are 14 residues in the CDR3. The part of the CDR3 DNA that was read is TGCGCCAGCAGTCTAGCGGGGGACTACAATGAG. The encoded protein is CASSLAGDYNE. In full, the CDR3 is CASSLAGDYNEQFF.

A note on this clone: The read finishes 3 residues shy of the CDR3 end, and the germline J gene is used to complete it. The sample has other DNA sequences that encode this CDR3 too. The V call is TRBV5-6, the J call TRBJ1-2; 8 bases are a match to TRBD1. Germline CDR1 SGHDT, CDR2 YYEEEE. Trimming took 3 bases from V and 6 from J; bases not matched to a gene: 4. This CDR3 contains 13 residues. The CDR3 sequence: CASSSTGDHGYTF. The covered CDR3 bases are TGTGCCAGCAGCTCGACAGGGGACCATGGC.

As for this clone: The read gets to within 3 residues of the CDR3 end, and the germline J gene fills in the rest. This rearrangement joins TRBV7-6 to TRBJ1-4; 8 bases align to TRBD1. This CDR3 is 17 amino acids long. CDR1 is SGHVS and CDR2 is FNYEAQ in the germline V gene. The covered CDR3 bases are TGTGCCAGCAGCTTAGCCCAGGGGGCGCGGGGTAATTCACCA. Translating gives CASSLAQGARGNSP. In full, the CDR3 is CASSLAQGARGNSPLFF.

Details on this clone: Read data end 3 residues before the CDR3 end; the end is taken from the germline J gene. The chain carries TRBV20-1 and TRBJ2-3; 9 nucleotides line up with TRBD1. After removal of 0 bases from V and 7 bases from J, the junction contained 8 bases not matched to a gene. Per the germline V gene, CDR1 is DFQATT and CDR2 is SNEGSKA (reference sequence). CDR3 size: 15 residues. Here the CDR3 reads CSARDSVQGANTQYF. The CDR3 DNA, read in part, is TGCAGTGCTAGAGATAGTGTACAGGGGGCCAATACG.

Comments on this clone: The observed sequence ends 3 residues before the CDR3 terminus, with the missing tail filled in from the germline J gene. V is TRBV19 and J is TRBJ2-1; no clear D. V was trimmed by 5 bases and J by 1 base, leaving 9 bases between them. CDR1 and CDR2 (germline): LNHDA, SQIVND (reference sequence). This CDR3 has 14 amino acids. The CDR3 DNA, read in part, is TGTGCCAGTAGTCCGTATACTTCCTACAATGAG. Protein sequence: CASSPYTSYNE. The entire CDR3 is CASSPYTSYNEQFF.

Details on this clone: The sequenced fragment ends 3 residues before the CDR3 boundary, so the rest is inferred from the germline J gene. The chain employs TRBV5-1 and TRBJ1-2; 10 positions agree with TRBD1. The germline V gene encodes CDR1 SGHRS and CDR2 YFSETQ. This CDR3 spans 15 amino acids. The CDR3 DNA, read in part, is TGCGCCAGCAGCCTCCCTGGACAGGGGGTGGGAGGC. Protein product: CASSLPGQGVGG. The CDR3 reads in full as CASSLPGQGVGGYTF.

Notes on this clone: The read falls 3 residues short of the CDR3 end, and the missing part is taken from the germline J gene. The V gene is TRBV7-8, the J gene TRBJ2-3; 10 positions agree with TRBD2. The V gene end was trimmed by 1 base and the J gene end by 4 bases; junction bases not matched to a gene: 5. CDR1 and CDR2 (germline): SGHVS, FQNEAQ. The CDR3 has 16 residues. The DNA read from the CDR3 is TGTGCCAGCAGCTTAGAAATAGCGGGAGGAGCAGATACG. This codes for CASSLEIAGGADT. The entire CDR3 is CASSLEIAGGADTQYF.